The subject of this entry is one TCR beta chain. In the original analysis: Scientists estimated how many nucleated cells there were by amplifying reference gene primers. Sequenced by immunoSEQ multiplex PCR; TCRdb stores in-frame clones only, minus some. The V and J calls and clone size were taken over from that table, and D and trimming were inferred from the DNA. Of about 100,000 clones detected, over 80% appear once; the ten largest clones hold around 16%. Germline CDR1 is MNHEY and CDR2 is SVGAGI. J gave up 7 bases and V 6 bases, and 6 bases lay outside the gene matches. The CDR3 totals 13 residues. This sample stems from a study of blood T cell repertoires in COVID-19. Study as a whole: Collection of acute and convalescent COVID-19 samples took place in the United States, Italy and Spain. Nucleic acid was either cDNA or gDNA, and it came from T cells, B-cell-depleted T cells, or PBMCs.

The chain couples TRBV6-5 to TRBJ1-1, with 9 positions matching TRBD1. The sequence was obtained from a man aged 50 or older with acute or convalescent COVID-19. Specimen: peripheral blood. The CDR3 sequence is CASSAGTGIEAFF. In nucleotides, the CDR3 is TGTGCCAGCAGCGCCGGGACAGGGATTGAAGCTTTCTTT.